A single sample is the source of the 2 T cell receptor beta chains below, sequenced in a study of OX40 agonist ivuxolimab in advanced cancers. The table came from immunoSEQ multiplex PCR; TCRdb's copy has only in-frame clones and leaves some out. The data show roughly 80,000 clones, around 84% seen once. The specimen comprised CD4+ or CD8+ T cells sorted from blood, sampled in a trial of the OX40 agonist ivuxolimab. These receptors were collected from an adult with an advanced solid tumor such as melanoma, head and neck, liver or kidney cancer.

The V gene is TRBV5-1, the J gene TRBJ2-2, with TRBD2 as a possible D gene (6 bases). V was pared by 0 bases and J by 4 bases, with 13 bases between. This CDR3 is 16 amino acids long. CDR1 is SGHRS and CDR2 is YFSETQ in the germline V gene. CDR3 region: CASSLGDGGITGELFF. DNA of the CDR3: TGCGCCAGCAGCTTGGGAGACGGGGGAATCACCGGGGAGCTGTTTTTT.

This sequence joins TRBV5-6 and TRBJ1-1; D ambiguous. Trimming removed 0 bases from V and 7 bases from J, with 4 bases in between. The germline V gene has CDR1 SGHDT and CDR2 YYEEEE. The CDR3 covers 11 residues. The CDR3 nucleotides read TGTGCCAGCAGCTTGGTGGGTGAAGCTTTCTTT. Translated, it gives CASSLVGEAFF.